This T cell receptor beta chain was sequenced in a study of T cells after yellow fever vaccination. The trim removed 4 bases at V and 9 bases at J, leaving 10 bases unmatched. Germline V lookup: CDR1 LGHDT, CDR2 YNNKEL (reference sequence). The length of the CDR3 is 15 residues. In making TCR cDNA, 5'RACE template switching added a universal primer site and UMIs to it. TCRdb recomputed calls from the 5' RACE reads with MiXCR, one row per CDR3 protein. The sample yields about 360,000 distinct CDR3 sequences, 6.2% seen once. The clonotype was recovered from a man between 25 and 39 years old who received the YFV17D yellow fever vaccine. The V call is TRBV3-1, the J call TRBJ2-1; 9 bases agree with TRBD1. The sequences come from PBMCs, collected 5 days after the yellow fever booster vaccination. Here the CDR3 reads CASSPSGTGRGEQFF. For the CDR3, the DNA is TGTGCCAGCAGCCCCTCCGGGACAGGGCGTGGTGAGCAGTTCTTC.